The present T cell receptor (beta chain) was sequenced within a study of blood T cell repertoires in COVID-19. Turning to the study itself: Some COVID-19 samples were acute and others convalescent; all came from the United States, Italy and Spain. From T cells, B-cell-depleted T cells, or PBMCs came the material, which was cDNA or gDNA.

The CDR3 runs to 18 residues. Trimming removed 2 bases at V and 3 bases at J, with 20 bases between. Original data processing: Estimation of nucleated cell counts was performed using reference gene primer amplification. Only in-frame clones appear in the TCRdb table, and some are missing; sequencing was by immunoSEQ multiplex PCR. V, J and clone size reflect that table, while D and trimming were determined from the DNA. The data show about 50,000 clones, approximately 88% seen once. The sample consisted of peripheral blood. The sequence was collected from a human donor in a cohort sampled during active COVID-19. The chain recombines TRBV23-1 with TRBJ1-5, with TRBD1 as a possible D gene (5 bases). TRBV23-1 belongs to the ORF category, with a function that is uncertain. This CDR3 reads CASSQITATKGDNQPQHF. The CDR3 nucleotides are TGCGCCAGCAGTCAAATCACAGCGACAAAAGGGGACAATCAGCCCCAGCATTTT.